Below are 28 T cell receptor beta chains sequenced from a single sample in a study of early T cells in non-severe SARS-CoV-2 infection. From the 5' RACE reads, TCRdb called clonotypes with MiXCR, one entry per CDR3 protein. The sample holds 84,000 or so distinct CDR3 sequences, around an eighth seen once. Specimen: whole blood. The source is an adult who was a healthcare worker with PCR-confirmed SARS-CoV-2 infection or an uninfected control (not recorded which).

This clonotype was seen a few times. The chain couples TRBV4-1 to TRBJ1-1; D is unresolved. Germline lookup yields CDR1 MGHRA and CDR2 YSYEKL. The CDR3 consists of 15 residues. V was pared by 0 bases and J by 4 bases, with 12 bases between. The CDR3 DNA sequence: TGCGCCAGCAGCCAAGATCTCCGGGGTGGCACTGAAGCTTTCTTT. Translated: CASSQDLRGGTEAFF.

The chain recombines TRBV25-1 with TRBJ1-5; 9 nucleotides match TRBD1. CDR3 length: 15 residues. V gave up 3 bases and J gave up 6 bases; unmatched junction bases: 6. Germline V CDR1 and CDR2: MGHDK, SYGVNS. The CDR3 DNA is TGTGCCAGCAGTGAGGGGACAGGGCGGTCTCAGCCCCAGCATTTT. Encoded protein: CASSEGTGRSQPQHF.

The J gene is TRBJ1-1, the V gene TRBV14; D unresolved. Germline values: CDR1 SGHDN, CDR2 FVKESK. V was shortened by 4 bases and J by 3 bases, with 21 bases between the two germline ends. There are 17 residues in the CDR3. In nucleotides, the CDR3 is TGTGCCAGCAGCCCGCAGATATGGAGCGTTGGATACACTGAAGCTTTCTTT. Protein sequence: CASSPQIWSVGYTEAFF.

The chain carries TRBV11-2 and TRBJ2-3; D gene unclear. The CDR3 runs to 12 residues. Germline V lookup: CDR1 SGHAT, CDR2 FQNNGV. Trimming pared 1 base from V and 7 bases from J, leaving 6 bases between. The CDR3 here is CASSLAPYTQYF. CDR3 coding DNA: TGTGCCAGCAGCTTAGCTCCTTATACGCAGTATTTT.

This clonotype was recorded at least ten times. The J gene is TRBJ2-7, the V gene TRBV7-3; 12 bases align to TRBD2. CDR1 is SGHTA and CDR2 is FQGTGA in the germline V gene. The CDR3 extends over 15 amino acids. V gave up 3 bases and J gave up 3 bases; unmatched junction bases: 3. The CDR3, as DNA: TGTGCCAGCAGCTTCGGACTAGCGGGACACTACGAGCAGTACTTC. Amino acids: CASSFGLAGHYEQYF.

This clonotype showed up just a few times. Written as DNA, the CDR3 is TGTGCCAGCTTCGGACAGCCCTATGGCTACACCTTC. Protein: CASFGQPYGYTF. The V gene is TRBV12-3 or TRBV12-4, the J gene TRBJ1-2; D possibly corresponds to TRBD1 (6 bases). Trimming removed 8 bases from V and 4 bases from J, with 11 bases in between. CDR3 length: 12 amino acids.

The sample holds many counts of this clonotype. V gene TRBV20-1 combines with J gene TRBJ2-5; 7 bases fit TRBD1. The CDR3 sequence is 13 residues long. Germline trimming cut 6 bases from V and 1 base from J; bases unmatched to any gene: 5. Germline values: CDR1 DFQATT, CDR2 SNEGSKA (reference sequence). The CDR3 bases are TGCAGTGCCATTGACAGGGCCCAAGAGACCCAGTACTTC. Its translation is CSAIDRAQETQYF.

This clonotype was found many times. The rearrangement uses TRBV7-9 and TRBJ2-3; D is unclear. Germline V gene data show CDR1 as SEHNR and CDR2 as FQNEAQ (reference sequence). CDR3 length: 16 residues. V was trimmed by 3 bases and J by 4 bases, leaving 17 bases between them. The CDR3 loop is CASSFFRPSPADTQYF. CDR3 nucleotides: TGTGCCAGCAGCTTTTTTAGACCTTCCCCAGCAGATACGCAGTATTTT.

This clonotype was detected ten times or more. The chain's CDR3 is CASSQGPGANEKLFF. CDR3 in DNA: TGTGCCAGCAGCCAAGGCCCGGGGGCTAATGAAAAACTGTTTTTT. The chain joins TRBV11-2 to TRBJ1-4, with a weak D call TRBD1 (5 bases). Germline lookup yields CDR1 SGHAT and CDR2 FQNNGV. This CDR3 has 15 residues. V lost 5 bases, J lost 3 bases, and 13 bases lay in between.

In its sample, this clonotype was seen many times. The rearrangement joins TRBV12-3 or TRBV12-4 to TRBJ2-5; 8 bases are a match to TRBD1. V shed 6 bases, J shed 1 base, and the junction held 7 bases outside the gene matches. There are 15 residues in the CDR3. This CDR3 reads CASSPDRAGQETQYF. The CDR3 coding sequence is TGTGCCAGCAGCCCGGACAGGGCGGGCCAAGAGACCCAGTACTTC.

This clonotype was detected ten times or more. V gene TRBV28 combines with J gene TRBJ2-3, with 8 positions matching TRBD1. The germline gives CDR1 MDHEN, CDR2 SYDVKM. The CDR3 consists of 14 residues. V shed 4 bases and J 7 bases; nucleotides not matched to a gene: 7. CDR3 nucleotides: TGTGCCAGCAGTTGGGGACAGGCTTTGAATACGCAGTATTTT. Its translation is CASSWGQALNTQYF.

This clonotype turned up a few times. This chain connects TRBV29-1 to TRBJ2-2; D might be TRBD1 or TRBD2, each matching 6 bases. Trimming took 7 bases from V and 0 from J, leaving 15 bases between them. Germline V gene sequence: CDR1 SQVTM, CDR2 ANQGSEA. The CDR3 totals 15 residues. CDR3 amino acids: CSANGRGPNTGELFF. CDR3 in DNA: TGCAGCGCTAATGGCCGGGGGCCGAACACCGGGGAGCTGTTTTTT.

This clonotype was observed many times. The chain couples TRBV11-2 to TRBJ2-1; 7 bases agree with TRBD1. Per germline, CDR1 SGHAT and CDR2 FQNNGV. This CDR3 comprises 16 residues. V lost 4 bases to trimming and J lost 7 bases; unmatched junction nucleotides: 13. The CDR3 here is CASSSQTGSKWNEQFF. The CDR3 region has the DNA TGTGCCAGCAGCTCGCAGACAGGGAGTAAATGGAATGAGCAGTTCTTC.

The table lists this clonotype with many counts. The chain has TRBV29-1 and TRBJ2-1; D perhaps matches TRBD1 (5 bases). V gave up 1 base and J gave up 2 bases, with 12 bases separating them. The CDR3 runs to 15 residues. CDR1 SQVTM and CDR2 ANQGSEA come from the germline V gene. The DNA for the CDR3 is TGCAGCGTTGAAGTAGCCAGGGTGGCCTACAATGAGCAGTTCTTC. It translates to CSVEVARVAYNEQFF.

V is TRBV14 and J is TRBJ1-4; no clear D gene. This CDR3 has 14 amino acids. Germline V gene lookup returns CDR1 SGHDN and CDR2 FVKESK. Between the trimmed V and J ends, which lost 2 bases and 8 bases, there was a span of 12 bases. This chain's CDR3 is CASSQQSFGEKLFF. The CDR3 DNA reads as TGTGCCAGCAGCCAACAGTCCTTCGGGGAAAAACTGTTTTTT.

The chain employs TRBV13 and TRBJ1-4, with D perhaps TRBD1 (5 bases). CDR1 PRHDT and CDR2 FYEKMQ come from the germline V gene (reference sequence). Trimming removed 8 bases from V and 11 bases from J, with 27 bases in between. CDR3 length equals 16 residues. CDR3 in DNA: TGTGCCAGCGCCAATCTTAGGGGCGCGCAGATACCCAAACTGTTTTTT. This encodes CASANLRGAQIPKLFF.

This clonotype came up a few times. The CDR3 region is CASSRTPKPTQYF. CDR3 bases: TGTGCCAGCAGTCGGACCCCCAAGCCTACGCAGTATTTT. The rearrangement links TRBV6-2 or TRBV6-3 to TRBJ2-3, with D unclear. Trimming took 5 bases from V and 8 from J, leaving 14 bases between them. Germline CDR1 reads MNHEY; CDR2 reads SVGEGT. The CDR3 sequence is 13 residues long.

The table lists this clonotype with many counts. The J gene is TRBJ1-5, the V gene TRBV15; D ambiguous. Per germline, CDR1 LNHNV and CDR2 YYDKDF (reference sequence). The length of the CDR3 is 14 residues. V dropped 0 bases and J dropped 4 bases, with 7 bases sitting between them. CDR3 sequence: CATSRDTGNQPQHF. CDR3 nucleotides: TGTGCCACCAGCAGAGACACGGGTAATCAGCCCCAGCATTTT.

The chain has TRBV12-3 or TRBV12-4 and TRBJ2-5; 10 bases are shared with TRBD1. V dropped 5 bases and J dropped 4; count of bases not matched to a gene: 7. CDR3 size: 15 residues. CDR3 protein: CASSPLDRGRETQYF. CDR3 bases: TGTGCCAGCAGTCCCCTCGACAGGGGGCGAGAGACCCAGTACTTC.

The J gene is TRBJ1-1, the V gene TRBV6-1; unclear D gene. V was pared by 7 bases and J by 14 bases, with 14 bases between. Per germline, CDR1 MNHNS and CDR2 SASEGT. The CDR3 is 10 amino acids. In nucleotides, the CDR3 is TGTGCCAGCATACGCAGAGAAACCTTCTTT. This sequence encodes CASIRRETFF.

V and J are TRBV29-1 and TRBJ2-7; TRBD2 matches at 8 bases. The V gene end was trimmed by 8 bases and the J gene end by 7 bases; junction bases not matched to a gene: 10. This CDR3 spans 12 amino acids. Germline assignment: CDR1 SQVTM and CDR2 ANQGSEA. The CDR3 coding sequence is TGCAGCATCCCGAGCGGGAGCCGTGAGCAGTACTTC. Residues: CSIPSGSREQYF.

This clonotype has ten or more counts. This chain joins TRBV5-4 and TRBJ2-3; no reliable D call. From germline, CDR1 is SGHNT and CDR2 YYREEE (reference sequence). The V end lost 5 bases, the J end lost 0 bases, and 19 bases lay between the germline ends. This CDR3 spans 17 amino acids. The DNA of the CDR3 is TGTGCCAGCAGGAAACTTGGGTGGGATCCTAGCACAGATACGCAGTATTTT. Its translation is CASRKLGWDPSTDTQYF.

Notes on this clonotype: The junction does not match germline at one end; this may be a read error. The rearrangement uses TRBV7-9 and TRBJ2-3, with TRBD2 identical over 8 bases. This CDR3 comprises 17 residues. CDR1 is SEHNR and CDR2 is FQNEAQ in the germline V gene (reference sequence). The CDR3 spells CASSPREGAPSTDAQYF. CDR3 DNA sequence: TGTGCCAGCAGCCCTCGGGAGGGCGCCCCTAGCACAGATGCGCAGTATTTT.

This clonotype was detected only a few times. The chain recombines TRBV19 with TRBJ2-2; D gene uncertain. CDR3 length: 14 residues. The germline V gene encodes CDR1 LNHDA and CDR2 SQIVND (reference sequence). Trimming removed 6 bases at V and 4 bases at J, with 12 bases between. CDR3 DNA sequence: TGTGCCAGTAGCGCCTTACTGGTCACCGGGGAGCTGTTTTTT. Translated, it gives CASSALLVTGELFF.

This clonotype was counted a few times. V gene TRBV11-3 combines with J gene TRBJ1-2; 9 bases align to TRBD1. This CDR3 has 14 residues. With 4 bases clipped from V and 5 bases from J, the junction kept 5 bases outside the gene matches. From germline, CDR1 is SGHNT and CDR2 YENEEA. The CDR3 region has the DNA TGTGCCAGCAGCTCTGGGACAGGGCTATATGGCTACACCTTC. Translating it yields CASSSGTGLYGYTF.

The chain joins TRBV7-9 to TRBJ2-3; the D is unclear. The germline CDR1 and CDR2 sequences are SEHNR and FQNEAQ (reference sequence). Between the trimmed V and J ends, which lost 3 bases and 4 bases, there was a span of 17 bases. The CDR3 sequence is 16 residues long. The CDR3 here is CASSFGPQRIPDTQYF. Written as DNA, the CDR3 is TGTGCCAGCAGCTTTGGTCCACAGAGGATACCAGATACGCAGTATTTT.

This clonotype was observed at least ten times. The J gene is TRBJ2-5, the V gene TRBV29-1; D is perhaps TRBD2 (6 bases). The germline V and J ends were trimmed by 6 bases and 3 bases, with 8 bases remaining between them. This CDR3 is 11 amino acids long. Germline CDR1 reads SQVTM; CDR2 reads ANQGSEA. The CDR3 DNA sequence: TGCAGCGTGCGGGGAAAAGAGACCCAGTACTTC. It translates to CSVRGKETQYF.

The chain is built from TRBV21-1 and TRBJ2-7. TRBV21-1 corresponds to a pseudogene. The CDR3 runs 15 residues. The CDR3 nucleotides are TGTGCCAGCAGCAAAGTTCGACGGAGTTCCTACGAGCAGTACTTC. Amino acids: CASSKVRRSSYEQYF.